This TCR beta chain stems from a study of blood T cell repertoires in COVID-19. The wider study: Researchers got acute and convalescent COVID-19 samples from the United States, Italy and Spain. PBMCs, B-cell-depleted T cells, or T cells were the source of the cDNA or gDNA that made up the material.

Original methodology: From reference gene primer amplification, estimates of nucleated cell counts were derived. The method was immunoSEQ multiplex PCR; TCRdb's version includes in-frame clones alone and lacks a portion of them. The DNA gave D and trimming, while V, J and clone size come from that table. Of approximately 200,000 clones listed, approximately 86% are singletons. The sequencing input was peripheral blood. The receptor's source is a woman aged 25-40 years with active or convalescent COVID-19.

CDR3 sequence reads: CASSLSTGMNTEAFF. The CDR3 DNA sequence: TGTGCCAGCAGCTTATCAACAGGGATGAACACTGAAGCTTTCTTT. This sequence joins TRBV7-2 and TRBJ1-1; maybe TRBD1 (6 bases). This CDR3 comprises 15 residues. V lost 2 bases to trimming and J lost 0 bases, with 10 bases between them. The V gene's germline CDR1 is SGHTA and CDR2 FQGNSA. Full variable domain (outside the CDR3, taken from reference TRBV7-2 and TRBJ1-1): GAGVSQSPSNKVTEKGKDVELRCDPISGHTALYWYRQSLGQGLEFLIYFQGNSAPDKSGLPSDRFSAERTGGSVSTLTIQRTQQEDSAVYLCASSLSTGMNTEAFFGQGTRLTVV.